This TCR beta chain was identified in a study of cytomegalovirus exposure and HLA in healthy donors. PCR amplification relied on 60 Vbeta primers (plus 13 Jbeta primers). Method: immunoSEQ multiplex PCR; TCRdb's copy keeps in-frame clones and lacks some. The sample totals around 64,000 clones; its top ten clones hold about 2.4%. Trimming at V came to 0 bases and at J to 3 bases, leaving 4 bases not matched to a gene. Germline-derived CDR1 and CDR2 are LGHNA and YNFKEQ. CDR3 length: 15 amino acids. The sequence derives from a female donor in good health and CMV-seropositive. This chain uses TRBV4-2 with TRBJ1-1, with TRBD1 identical over 7 bases. The sample was PBMCs. The DNA of the CDR3 is TGTGCCAGCAGCCAAGATTACAGGGGAGACACTGAAGCTTTCTTT. Translating gives CASSQDYRGDTEAFF.